The clone carrying this T cell receptor (beta chain) was seen a handful of times. Its antigen is not identified. Nobody among the patients had been given any treatment before thyroid surgery. How the authors handled the data: Built for papillary thyroid cancer, a distant-metastasis classifier drew on CDR3 differences across clinicopathological groups. TCRdb re-processed the PCR reads through MiXCR. The V and J calls follow TCRdb's processing rather than the paper's. The data contain approximately 50,000 clones, roughly 3.9% of them singletons. The data belong to a study of metastatic and nonmetastatic thyroid tumors. For the study at large: Repertoires were compared across blood and tumor or nodule tissue from malignant and benign thyroid patients. Broader study findings: The study reportedly found significantly higher TCR beta diversity in malignant thyroid tumors than benign nodules, in blood and tumor.

Germline V gives CDR1 MNHEY, CDR2 SVGAGI. Trimming took off 1 base at V and 7 bases at J, with 7 bases between the two ends. The CDR3 has 12 residues. This chain links TRBV6-5 with TRBJ1-2; no clear D gene. This sequence originates from a female donor with papillary thyroid cancer or a benign thyroid nodule (not recorded which). Some clones in this sample may be carry-over from other donors' samples. Sequenced input: blood. CDR3 bases: TGTGCCAGCAGTTACTGGGTGTCTGGCTACACCTTC. This gives the protein CASSYWVSGYTF.